The clone carrying this TCR beta chain appeared a few times. CDR1 and CDR2 (germline): SQVTM, ANQGSEA. This CDR3 is 14 amino acids long. The V and J ends lost 1 base and 10 bases respectively, with 19 bases between them. The data are from a study of T cells after somatic rescue of genetic block. Generated by immunoSEQ multiplex PCR, the TCRdb table keeps only in-frame clones and is missing some. Among roughly 11,000 clones listed, nearly 80% were seen once. The clonotype originates from a boy between 10 and 17 years old. This chain uses TRBV29-1 with TRBJ1-1; D is uncertain. Sequencing was carried out using peripheral blood mononuclear cells (PBMCs). In nucleotides, the CDR3 is TGCAGCGTTGAAGGCGAGCACGGAATGAGTACAGCTTTCTTT. It yields the protein CSVEGEHGMSTAFF. The complete variable domain, with remaining parts taken from reference TRBV29-1 and TRBJ1-1, reads SAVISQKPSRDICQRGTSLTIQCQVDSQVTMMFWYRQQPGQSLTLIATANQGSEATYESGFVIDKFPISRPNLTFSTLTVSNMSPEDSSIYLCSVEGEHGMSTAFFGQGTRLTVV.